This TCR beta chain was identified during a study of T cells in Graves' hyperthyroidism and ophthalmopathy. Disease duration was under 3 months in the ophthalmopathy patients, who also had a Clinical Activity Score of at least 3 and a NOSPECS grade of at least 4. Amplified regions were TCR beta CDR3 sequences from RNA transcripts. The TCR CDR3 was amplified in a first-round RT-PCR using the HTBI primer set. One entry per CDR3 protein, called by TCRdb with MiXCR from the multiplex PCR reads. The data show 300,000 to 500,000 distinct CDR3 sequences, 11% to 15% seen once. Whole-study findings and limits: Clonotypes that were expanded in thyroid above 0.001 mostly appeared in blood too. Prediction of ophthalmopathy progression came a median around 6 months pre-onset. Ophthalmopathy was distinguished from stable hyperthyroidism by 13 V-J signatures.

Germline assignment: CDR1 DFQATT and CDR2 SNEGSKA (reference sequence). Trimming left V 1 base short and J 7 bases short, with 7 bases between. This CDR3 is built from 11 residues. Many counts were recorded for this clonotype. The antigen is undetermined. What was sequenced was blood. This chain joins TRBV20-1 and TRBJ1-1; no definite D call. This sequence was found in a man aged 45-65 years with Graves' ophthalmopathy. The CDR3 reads CSARAPGEAFF. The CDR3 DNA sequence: TGCAGTGCTAGAGCTCCGGGTGAAGCTTTCTTT.